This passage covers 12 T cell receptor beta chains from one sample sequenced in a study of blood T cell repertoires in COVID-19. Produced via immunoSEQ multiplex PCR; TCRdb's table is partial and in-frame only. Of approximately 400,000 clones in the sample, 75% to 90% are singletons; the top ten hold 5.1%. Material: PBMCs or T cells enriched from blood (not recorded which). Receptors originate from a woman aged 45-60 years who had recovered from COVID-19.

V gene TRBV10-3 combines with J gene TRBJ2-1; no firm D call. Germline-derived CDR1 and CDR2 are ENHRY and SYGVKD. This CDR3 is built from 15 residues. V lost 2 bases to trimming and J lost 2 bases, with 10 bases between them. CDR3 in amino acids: CAISETTLTYNEQFF. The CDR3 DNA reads TGTGCCATCAGTGAGACTACCCTCACCTACAATGAGCAGTTCTTC.

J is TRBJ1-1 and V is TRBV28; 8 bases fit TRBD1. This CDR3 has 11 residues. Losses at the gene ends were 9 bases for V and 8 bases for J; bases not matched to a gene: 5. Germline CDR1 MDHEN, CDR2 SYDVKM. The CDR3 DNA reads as TGTGCCAGTACAGGGGGGGCCGAAGCTTTCTTT. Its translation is CASTGGAEAFF. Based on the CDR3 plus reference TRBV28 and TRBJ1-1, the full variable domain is DVKVTQSSRYLVKRTGEKVFLECVQDMDHENMFWYRQDPGLGLRLIYFSYDVKMKEKGDIPEGYSVSREKKERFSLILESASTNQTSMYLCASTGGAEAFFGQGTRLTVV.

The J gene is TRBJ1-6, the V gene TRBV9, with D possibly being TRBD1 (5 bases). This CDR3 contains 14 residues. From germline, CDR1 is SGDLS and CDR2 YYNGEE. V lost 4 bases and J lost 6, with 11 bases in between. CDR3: CASSLQGGNSPLHF. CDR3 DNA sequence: TGTGCCAGCAGCCTTCAGGGAGGTAATTCACCCCTCCACTTT. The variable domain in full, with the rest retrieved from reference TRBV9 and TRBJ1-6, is DSGVTQTPKHLITATGQRVTLRCSPRSGDLSVYWYQQSLDQGLQFLIQYYNGEERAKGNILERFSAQQFPDLHSELNLSSLELGDSALYFCASSLQGGNSPLHFGNGTRLTVT.

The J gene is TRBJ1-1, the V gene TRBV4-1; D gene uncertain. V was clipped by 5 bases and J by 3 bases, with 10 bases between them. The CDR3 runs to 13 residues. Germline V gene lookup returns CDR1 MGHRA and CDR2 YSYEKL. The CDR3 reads CASSLGVDTEAFF. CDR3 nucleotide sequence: TGCGCCAGCAGCTTGGGCGTTGACACTGAAGCTTTCTTT.

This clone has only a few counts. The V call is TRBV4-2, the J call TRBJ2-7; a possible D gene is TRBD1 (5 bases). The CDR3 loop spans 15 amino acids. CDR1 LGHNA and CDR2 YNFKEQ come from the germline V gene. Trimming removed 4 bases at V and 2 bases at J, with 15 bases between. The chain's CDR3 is CASSPLQGSAYEQYF. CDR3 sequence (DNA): TGTGCCAGCAGCCCCCTTCAGGGTTCGGCCTACGAGCAGTACTTC.

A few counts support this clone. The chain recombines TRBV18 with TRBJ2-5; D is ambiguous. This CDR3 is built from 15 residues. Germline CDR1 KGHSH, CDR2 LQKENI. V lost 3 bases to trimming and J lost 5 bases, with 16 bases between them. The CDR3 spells CASSPLPNSLETQYF. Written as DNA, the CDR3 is TGTGCCAGCTCACCTCTTCCAAACTCGCTGGAGACCCAGTACTTC. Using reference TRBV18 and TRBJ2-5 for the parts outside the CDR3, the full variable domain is NAGVMQNPRHLVRRRGQEARLRCSPMKGHSHVYWYRQLPEEGLKFMVYLQKENIIDESGMPKERFSAEFPKEGPSILRIQQVVRGDSAAYFCASSPLPNSLETQYFGPGTRLLVL.

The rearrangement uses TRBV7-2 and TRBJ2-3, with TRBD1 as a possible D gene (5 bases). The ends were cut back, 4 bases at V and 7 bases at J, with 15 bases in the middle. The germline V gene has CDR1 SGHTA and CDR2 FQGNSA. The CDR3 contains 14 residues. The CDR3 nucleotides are TGTGCCAGCAGCTCCCCAGGGCTCGATTATACGCAGTATTTT. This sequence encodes CASSSPGLDYTQYF.

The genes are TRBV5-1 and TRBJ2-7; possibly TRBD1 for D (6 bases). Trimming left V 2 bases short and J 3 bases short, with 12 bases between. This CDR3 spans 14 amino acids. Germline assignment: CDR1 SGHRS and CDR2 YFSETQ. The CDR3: CASSLAGDFYEQYF. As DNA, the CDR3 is TGCGCCAGCAGCTTAGCAGGGGATTTCTACGAGCAGTACTTC.

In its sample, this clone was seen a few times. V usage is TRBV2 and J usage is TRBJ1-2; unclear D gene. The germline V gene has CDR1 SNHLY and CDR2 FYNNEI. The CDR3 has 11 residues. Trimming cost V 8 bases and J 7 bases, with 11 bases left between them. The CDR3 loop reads CASPLVGGYTF. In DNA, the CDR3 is TGTGCCAGCCCCCTAGTGGGTGGCTACACCTTC.

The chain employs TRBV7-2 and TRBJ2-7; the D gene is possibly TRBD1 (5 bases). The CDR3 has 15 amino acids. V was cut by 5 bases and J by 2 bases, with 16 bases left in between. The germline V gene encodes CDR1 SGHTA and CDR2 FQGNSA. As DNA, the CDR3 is TGTGCCAGCAGCCCCATCTTTGGGGCAGCCTACGAGCAGTACTTC. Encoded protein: CASSPIFGAAYEQYF.

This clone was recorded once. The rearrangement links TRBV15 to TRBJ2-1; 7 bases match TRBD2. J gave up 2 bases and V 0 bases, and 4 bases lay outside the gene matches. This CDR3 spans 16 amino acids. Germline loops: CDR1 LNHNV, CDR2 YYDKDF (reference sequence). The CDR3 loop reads CATSRDGSGTYNEQFF. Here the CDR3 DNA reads TGTGCCACCAGCAGAGATGGAAGCGGGACCTACAATGAGCAGTTCTTC. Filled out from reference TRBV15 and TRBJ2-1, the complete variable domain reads DAMVIQNPRYQVTQFGKPVTLSCSQTLNHNVMYWYQQKSSQAPKLLFHYYDKDFNNEADTPDNFQSRRPNTSFCFLDIRSPGLGDTAMYLCATSRDGSGTYNEQFFGPGTRLTVL.

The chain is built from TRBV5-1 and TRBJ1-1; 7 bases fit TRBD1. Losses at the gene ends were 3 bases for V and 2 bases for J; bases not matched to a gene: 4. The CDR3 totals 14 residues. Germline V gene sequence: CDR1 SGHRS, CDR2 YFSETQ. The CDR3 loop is CASSSDRINTEAFF. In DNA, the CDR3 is TGCGCCAGCAGCTCGGACAGGATAAACACTGAAGCTTTCTTT.